A selection of T cell receptor beta chains follows, all from one sample in a study of Ad26.COV2.S vaccination and SARS-CoV-2 variants. Only in-frame clones appear in the TCRdb table, and some are missing; sequencing was by immunoSEQ multiplex PCR. The table shows about 350,000 clones, with approximately 85% occurring only once. This specimen consisted of peripheral blood, obtained in a trial of Ad26.COV2.S vaccine versus placebo. The receptor set was obtained from a person between 18 and 60 years old who received the Ad26.COV2.S COVID-19 vaccine or a placebo. CDR3s include the opening cysteine and the closing phenylalanine or tryptophan. D genes are given only for firm matches. Clone size, where shown, is once, few, many, or a class for clones that have expanded.

CASSLTHGGNNSPLHF TGTGCCAGCAGTTTAACCCACGGTGGTAATAATTCACCCCTCCACTTT TRBJ1-6 . many TRBV28
CASSLGVSGGNFETQYF TGCGCCAGCAGCTTGGGGGTTAGCGGAGGGAATTTCGAGACCCAGTACTTC TRBJ2-5 . . TRBV5-1
CAWSVKGGYQPQHF TGTGCCTGGAGTGTTAAGGGGGGTTATCAGCCCCAGCATTTT TRBJ1-5 . . TRBV30
CASGTGFNQPQHF TGTGCCAGCGGAACGGGGTTTAATCAGCCCCAGCATTTT TRBJ1-5 . . TRBV6-5
CAWSWGTEAFF TGTGCCTGGAGTTGGGGGACTGAAGCTTTCTTT TRBJ1-1 . . TRBV30
CATSFDSGTEELNREQFF TGTGCCACCAGTTTTGATTCAGGGACGGAGGAGCTGAACCGAGAGCAGTTCTTC TRBJ2-1 . . TRBV24-1
CASSEGAGLELFF TGTGCCAGCAGCGAGGGGGCGGGGCTGGAGCTGTTTTTT TRBJ2-2 . . TRBV7-2
CASSLEAAGELFF TGCGCCAGCAGCTTAGAAGCCGCCGGGGAGCTGTTTTTT TRBJ2-2 . few TRBV5-1
CASSDYGQGRAEAFF TGTGCCAGCAGTGATTACGGACAGGGAAGGGCTGAAGCTTTCTTT TRBJ1-1 TRBD1 . TRBV25-1
CSASGRGGYTF TGCAGTGCCTCGGGACGTGGTGGCTACACCTTC TRBJ1-2 . . TRBV20-1
CASSLARGVRWGETQYF TGTGCCAGCAGCTTAGCGCGTGGCGTGCGGTGGGGAGAGACCCAGTACTTC TRBJ2-5 . . TRBV7-2
CASSPGRVDRPNNEQFF TGTGCCAGCAGCCCTGGGCGGGTAGACCGACCCAACAATGAGCAGTTCTTC TRBJ2-1 . . TRBV7-9
CASQGFKDYGYTF TGTGCCAGCCAGGGGTTTAAAGACTATGGCTACACCTTC TRBJ1-2 . . TRBV28
CASSETSGRREQYF TGTGCCAGCAGCGAGACTAGCGGGAGACGCGAGCAGTACTTC TRBJ2-7 TRBD2 once TRBV27
CASSKENYGYTF TGTGCCAGTAGCAAAGAGAACTATGGCTACACCTTC TRBJ1-2 . . TRBV19
CASSEARTAASYEQYF TGTGCCAGCAGTGAAGCTAGGACAGCGGCCTCCTACGAGCAGTACTTC TRBJ2-7 . . TRBV6-1
CASSTGTGVYEQYF TGTGCCAGCAGCACCGGGACAGGGGTTTACGAGCAGTACTTC TRBJ2-7 TRBD1 many TRBV7-2
CASSPRDNAEAFF TGCGCCAGCAGCCCCCGGGACAACGCTGAAGCTTTCTTT TRBJ1-1 . few TRBV5-1
CASSIMGAGSVFNQPQHF TGTGCCAGTAGTATTATGGGTGCGGGTTCTGTTTTCAATCAGCCCCAGCATTTT TRBJ1-5 . once TRBV19
CASSALGKGNTIYF TGTGCCAGCAGCGCCCTAGGGAAGGGAAACACCATATATTTT TRBJ1-3 . . TRBV3-1/TRBV3-2
CASSQESPTEVPYEQYF TGTGCCAGCAGCCAAGAGAGTCCCACTGAAGTCCCCTACGAGCAGTACTTC TRBJ2-7 . . TRBV3-1/TRBV3-2
CASSYSPGQGKSGYNSPLHF TGTGCCAGCAGTTACTCTCCGGGACAGGGAAAAAGCGGATATAATTCACCCCTCCACTTT TRBJ1-6 TRBD1 few TRBV6-2/TRBV6-3
CASSSGLAGNSYEQYF TGTGCCAGTAGTTCGGGACTAGCGGGGAACTCCTACGAGCAGTACTTC TRBJ2-7 TRBD2 . TRBV19
CAAEQRTSGYEQYF TGTGCCGCCGAACAACGGACTAGTGGGTACGAGCAGTACTTC TRBJ2-7 TRBD2 . TRBV30
CASTDPPINQPQHF TGTGCCAGCACCGACCCCCCAATCAATCAGCCCCAGCATTTT TRBJ1-5 . few TRBV6-6
CATSNSRGAYEQYF TGTGCCACCAGCAATTCCAGGGGCGCGTACGAGCAGTACTTC TRBJ2-7 . . TRBV15
CASSPGLAGDNEQFF TGTGCCAGCAGCCCGGGACTAGCGGGAGACAATGAGCAGTTCTTC TRBJ2-1 TRBD2 . TRBV5-1
CASSLTQDNLSGNTIYF TGTGCCAGCAGCCTTACACAGGACAACCTTTCTGGAAACACCATATATTTT TRBJ1-3 . . TRBV9
CASSPTGSNQPQHF TGTGCCAGCAGCCCCACAGGAAGCAATCAGCCCCAGCATTTT TRBJ1-5 . . TRBV6-2/TRBV6-3
CASSFFPGQNTGELFF TGTGCCAGCAGCTTTTTCCCAGGGCAGAACACCGGGGAGCTGTTTTTT TRBJ2-2 . . TRBV11-3
CASSGTSGGTDTQYF TGTGCCAGCAGCGGGACTAGCGGGGGCACAGATACGCAGTATTTT TRBJ2-3 TRBD2 once TRBV6-6
CASRGTVPLGYGYTF TGTGCCAGCAGGGGGACAGTTCCCTTGGGCTATGGCTACACCTTC TRBJ1-2 TRBD1 many TRBV6-5
CASTLRGISGDEQFF TGTGCCAGCACCTTGAGGGGGATAAGCGGAGATGAGCAGTTCTTC TRBJ2-1 . . TRBV7-9
CASRRGAGSSGNTIYF TGTGCCAGCAGGAGAGGGGCAGGGTCGTCTGGAAACACCATATATTTT TRBJ1-3 . . TRBV3-1/TRBV3-2
CASSLWDRAGSPLHF TGTGCCAGCAGTTTATGGGACAGGGCGGGTTCACCCCTCCACTTT TRBJ1-6 TRBD1 few TRBV28
CASSTQGEKHTF TGTGCCAGTAGTACCCAGGGGGAGAAACACACCTTC TRBJ1-2 TRBD1 once TRBV19
CASSPRKGGTDTQYF TGTGCCAGCTCACCACGAAAAGGTGGGACAGATACGCAGTATTTT TRBJ2-3 . . TRBV18
CASSLVSGAGQPQHF TGTGCCAGCAGCTTGGTCTCAGGGGCGGGTCAGCCCCAGCATTTT TRBJ1-5 . once TRBV5-5
CASSPRGISYEQYF TGTGCCAGCAGCCCACGGGGGATCTCCTACGAGCAGTACTTC TRBJ2-7 . once TRBV9
CASSNRFSVYEQYF TGTGCCAGCAGTAACAGGTTCTCGGTCTACGAGCAGTACTTC TRBJ2-7 . . TRBV11-2
CASGRSEKGTEAFF TGTGCTAGTGGACGATCAGAGAAAGGCACTGAAGCTTTCTTT TRBJ1-1 . . TRBV12-5
CASSRILGGEETQYF TGTGCCAGCAGCCGCATCCTAGGGGGAGAAGAGACCCAGTACTTC TRBJ2-5 . . TRBV11-2
CASSLQPNTEAFF TGTGCCAGCAGCTTACAACCGAACACTGAAGCTTTCTTT TRBJ1-1 . . TRBV7-8
CASSPPALGGTGELFF TGTGCCAGCTCACCACCGGCTCTAGGAGGGACCGGGGAGCTGTTTTTT TRBJ2-2 . . TRBV18
CASSPDKNTEAFF TGTGCCAGCAGTCCGGACAAGAACACTGAAGCTTTCTTT TRBJ1-1 . . TRBV12-3/TRBV12-4
CASSQESFRADQETQYF TGTGCCAGCAGCCAAGAGAGTTTCCGGGCAGATCAAGAGACCCAGTACTTC TRBJ2-5 . . TRBV3-1/TRBV3-2
CASSIYTGGTGANVLTF TGTGCCAGTAGTATTTACACAGGGGGAACTGGGGCCAACGTCCTGACTTTC TRBJ2-6 TRBD1 . TRBV19
CSVSAAGGAYEQYF TGCAGCGTGTCTGCAGCGGGAGGGGCCTACGAGCAGTACTTC TRBJ2-7 TRBD2 . TRBV29-1
CASSLASGTSGSYEQYF TGTGCCAGCAGCCTCGCATCCGGGACTAGCGGGTCCTACGAGCAGTACTTC TRBJ2-7 TRBD2 . TRBV14
CASRGATGSFSGNTIYF TGTGCCAGCAGGGGGGCGACAGGTAGTTTCTCTGGAAACACCATATATTTT TRBJ1-3 . . TRBV2